This entry lists 25 T cell receptor beta chains sequenced from one sample in a study of blood T cell repertoires in COVID-19. Sequencing used immunoSEQ multiplex PCR; TCRdb keeps in-frame clones, though not all of them. This repertoire shows about 140,000 clones, approximately 90% found once; its top ten account for 0.8% to 0.95%. The sample was peripheral blood. All receptors come from a woman between 45 and 60 years old with acute or convalescent COVID-19.

The chain uses TRBV9 and TRBJ1-3, with TRBD1 matching over 9 bases. The V gene's germline CDR1 is SGDLS and CDR2 YYNGEE. V shed 5 bases, J shed 4 bases, and the junction held 4 bases outside the gene matches. The CDR3 spans 14 residues. The CDR3 is CASRETGGGNTIYF. As DNA, the CDR3 is TGTGCCAGCAGGGAGACAGGGGGAGGAAACACCATATATTTT.

This chain joins TRBV6-5 and TRBJ1-6; 10 bases line up with TRBD1. This CDR3 region has 15 residues. Germline values: CDR1 MNHEY, CDR2 SVGAGI. Trimming cost V 6 bases and J 7 bases; bases outside gene matches: 6. CDR3 bases: TGTGCCAGCAGGACGGGGACAGGGGAGAATTCACCCCTCCACTTT. Amino acids: CASRTGTGENSPLHF.

This clone is a singleton in its sample. The CDR3 protein is CASRSSSGYDEQYF. The CDR3 DNA reads TGTGCCAGCAGGAGCTCTAGCGGGTATGACGAGCAGTACTTC. V gene TRBV5-4 combines with J gene TRBJ2-7; 8 bases fit TRBD2. The CDR3 is 14 residues long. V shed 5 bases and J 5 bases; nucleotides not matched to a gene: 9. The germline V gene has CDR1 SGHNT and CDR2 YYREEE (reference sequence).

This clone was recorded once. The rearrangement uses TRBV2 and TRBJ2-2; the match to TRBD2 covers 8 bases. The trim removed 7 bases at V and 2 bases at J, leaving 12 bases unmatched. CDR1 and CDR2 from the germline V gene are SNHLY and FYNNEI. The CDR3 length is 17 residues. CDR3 sequence: CASTPLRGGGNTGELFF. Written as DNA, the CDR3 is TGTGCCAGCACCCCACTCCGGGGGGGAGGTAACACCGGGGAGCTGTTTTTT.

This chain connects TRBV19 to TRBJ2-1; 8 bases line up with TRBD1. Trimming cost V 1 base and J 6 bases; bases outside gene matches: 5. This CDR3 has 15 amino acids. Germline V gene data show CDR1 as LNHDA and CDR2 as SQIVND (reference sequence). The CDR3 here is CASSIGQGAGNEQFF. The DNA for the CDR3 is TGTGCCAGTAGTATAGGGCAGGGGGCTGGCAATGAGCAGTTCTTC. The full variable domain, its missing parts supplied by reference TRBV19 and TRBJ2-1, is DGGITQSPKYLFRKEGQNVTLSCEQNLNHDAMYWYRQDPGQGLRLIYYSQIVNDFQKGDIAEGYSVSREKKESFPLTVTSAQKNPTAFYLCASSIGQGAGNEQFFGPGTRLTVL.

The chain is built from TRBV19 and TRBJ2-1, with TRBD1 as a possible D gene (5 bases). V was pared by 3 bases and J by 4 bases, with 19 bases between. The CDR3 runs to 17 residues. Germline values: CDR1 LNHDA, CDR2 SQIVND (reference sequence). CDR3 sequence (DNA): TGTGCCAGTAGTATGGCCCCGAGGCAGGGCCCTTACAATGAGCAGTTCTTC. Encoded protein: CASSMAPRQGPYNEQFF.

The CDR3 DNA reads as TGTGCCAGCAGCGTACAGAGACAGGGAAACACCATATATTTT. It encodes CASSVQRQGNTIYF. This rearrangement joins TRBV9 to TRBJ1-3, with a tentative D call TRBD1 (5 bases). CDR1 is SGDLS, CDR2 YYNGEE, per germline. Trimming shortened V by 1 base and J by 4 bases, and 9 bases separated the two germline ends. This CDR3 region has 14 residues.

This clone was recorded only once. This chain links TRBV27 with TRBJ1-2, with 7 bases matching TRBD1. Germline V gives CDR1 MNHEY, CDR2 SMNVEV (reference sequence). This CDR3 contains 13 residues. Trimming took 4 bases from V and 6 from J; bases not matched to a gene: 5. CDR3 protein: CASSSATGHGYTF. As DNA, the CDR3 is TGTGCCAGCAGTTCCGCGACAGGGCATGGCTACACCTTC.

The sample holds one count of this clone. This chain joins TRBV30 and TRBJ1-2, with TRBD1 matching 9 bases. The CDR3 runs 14 residues. V was pared by 2 bases and J by 5 bases, with 6 bases of the junction left unmatched. Germline values: CDR1 GTSNPN, CDR2 SVGIG (reference sequence). The CDR3 sequence: CAWSSTGQGYGYTF. The CDR3, as DNA: TGTGCCTGGAGTTCAACGGGACAGGGATATGGCTACACCTTC.

In this sample, this clone turned up once. This chain uses TRBV9 with TRBJ1-6; 8 bases map to TRBD1. There are 14 residues in the CDR3. Germline-derived CDR1 and CDR2 are SGDLS and YYNGEE. V was clipped by 5 bases and J by 10 bases; unmatched bases: 8. Here the CDR3 DNA reads TGTGCCAGCAGTTACCGGACAGGGTTATCACCCCTCCACTTT. It codes for CASSYRTGLSPLHF.

This sequence joins TRBV7-3 and TRBJ2-3; possibly TRBD2 for D (5 bases). V shed 4 bases and J shed 1 base, with 9 bases lying between them. The CDR3 has 14 residues. Germline-derived CDR1 and CDR2 are SGHTA and FQGTGA. Written as DNA, the CDR3 is TGTGCCAGCAGCTCTTTGCGGGGCACAGATACGCAGTATTTT. Its protein is CASSSLRGTDTQYF.

The chain couples TRBV5-1 to TRBJ2-2; 8 nucleotides agree with TRBD1. In germline, CDR1 is SGHRS, CDR2 YFSETQ. Trimming cost V 5 bases and J 6 bases; bases outside gene matches: 9. This CDR3 has 15 amino acids. CDR3 sequence: CASRSRQGKSGELFF. CDR3 sequence (DNA): TGCGCCAGCAGGTCCCGACAGGGGAAGTCCGGGGAGCTGTTTTTT.

The chain uses TRBV28 and TRBJ1-4; tentatively, D is TRBD1 (6 bases). There are 13 residues in the CDR3. The germline CDR1 and CDR2 sequences are MDHEN and SYDVKM. The V end lost 4 bases, the J end lost 15 bases, and 18 bases lay between the germline ends. The CDR3 region has the DNA TGTGCCAGCAGTTGGGCCCAGGGGCCTGGGGTGTTTTTT. It specifies CASSWAQGPGVFF.

The V call is TRBV20-1, the J call TRBJ2-7; a weak D match, TRBD1 (6 bases). Germline assignment: CDR1 DFQATT and CDR2 SNEGSKA (reference sequence). The CDR3 extends over 12 amino acids. Trimming removed 3 bases from V and 6 bases from J, with 12 bases in between. The CDR3 sequence: CSASHRDREQYF. CDR3 DNA sequence: TGCAGTGCTAGTCACAGGGACCGCGAGCAGTACTTC.

The chain recombines TRBV5-1 with TRBJ1-2; D ambiguous. CDR3 length equals 14 residues. V lost 0 bases and J lost 8, with 14 bases in between. Germline assignment: CDR1 SGHRS and CDR2 YFSETQ. DNA for the CDR3: TGCGCCAGCAGCTTGGCCCGTGGGGAGCCGGGCTACACCTTC. Translated, it gives CASSLARGEPGYTF.

The rearrangement joins TRBV10-3 to TRBJ2-7; the D gene is possibly TRBD1 (5 bases). From germline, CDR1 is ENHRY and CDR2 SYGVKD. Trimming left V 2 bases short and J 7 bases short, with 9 bases between. CDR3 size: 12 residues. DNA of the CDR3: TGTGCCATCAGTGAGCAGGGTGGTGAGCAGTACTTC. Translating gives CAISEQGGEQYF.

This clone has a single count. The chain couples TRBV4-1 to TRBJ1-2; a weak D match, TRBD1 (6 bases). The length of the CDR3 is 12 residues. Deletions cut 8 bases from V and 3 bases from J, with 10 bases between. Germline V gene data show CDR1 as MGHRA and CDR2 as YSYEKL. CDR3 in amino acids: CASGGYDYGYTF. CDR3 nucleotides: TGCGCCAGCGGGGGCTATGACTATGGCTACACCTTC.

The chain joins TRBV7-7 to TRBJ2-2; 9 positions agree with TRBD1. Trimming at V came to 7 bases and at J to 4 bases, leaving 7 bases not matched to a gene. The CDR3 length is 15 residues. Per the germline V gene, CDR1 is SSHAT and CDR2 is FNYEAQ (reference sequence). The chain's CDR3 is CASTPGQGSTGELFF. The CDR3 DNA sequence: TGTGCCAGCACACCGGGACAGGGCTCCACCGGGGAGCTGTTTTTT.

The CDR3 loop is CASGLVYRDTDYEQYF. The CDR3, as DNA: TGTGCTAGTGGTTTGGTATATCGGGACACCGACTACGAGCAGTACTTC. This rearrangement joins TRBV12-5 to TRBJ2-7; a possible D gene is TRBD1 (6 bases). The germline V gene has CDR1 LGHNT and CDR2 FRNRAP. V was clipped by 0 bases and J by 3 bases, with 15 bases between them. There are 16 residues in the CDR3.

This rearrangement joins TRBV6-6 to TRBJ2-3, with a tentative D call TRBD2 (7 bases). The CDR3 spans 15 residues. V lost 3 bases to trimming and J lost 2 bases, with 12 bases between them. Germline CDR1 reads MNHNY; CDR2 reads SVGAGI (reference sequence). The CDR3 sequence is CASSYYGGPTDTQYF. Here the CDR3 DNA reads TGTGCCAGCAGTTATTACGGGGGGCCCACAGATACGCAGTATTTT.

V gene TRBV6-5 combines with J gene TRBJ1-2, with D uncertain. The germline V and J ends were trimmed by 2 bases and 1 base, with 5 bases remaining between them. The CDR3 extends over 13 amino acids. Germline V lookup: CDR1 MNHEY, CDR2 SVGAGI. CDR3 region: CASSYILNYGYTF. CDR3 bases: TGTGCCAGCAGTTACATCCTTAACTATGGCTACACCTTC.

V and J are TRBV5-6 and TRBJ1-2; 8 nucleotides align to TRBD1. V was clipped by 4 bases and J by 6 bases; unmatched bases: 8. CDR1 is SGHDT and CDR2 is YYEEEE in the germline V gene. The CDR3 sequence is 14 residues long. The CDR3 protein is CASSPRGRWDGYTF. The CDR3 bases are TGTGCCAGCAGCCCCAGGGGGCGTTGGGATGGCTACACCTTC.

In the case of this clone: Additional DNA sequences in this sample encode the identical CDR3. This chain links TRBV15 with TRBJ2-1, with TRBD2 identical over 15 bases. The germline gives CDR1 LNHNV, CDR2 YYDKDF (reference sequence). With 1 base clipped from V and 7 bases from J, the junction kept 2 bases outside the gene matches. This CDR3 is 16 amino acids long. The CDR3 loop reads CATSRAGTSGRNEQFF. DNA of the CDR3: TGTGCCACCAGCAGAGCCGGGACTAGCGGGAGGAATGAGCAGTTCTTC.

The chain has TRBV2 and TRBJ2-7, with 13 nucleotides matching TRBD2. The CDR3 runs to 14 residues. The germline V gene has CDR1 SNHLY and CDR2 FYNNEI. J gave up 2 bases and V 7 bases, and 2 bases lay outside the gene matches. For the CDR3, the DNA is TGTGCCAGCACCGGACTAGCGGGAGCCTACGAGCAGTACTTC. This gives the protein CASTGLAGAYEQYF.

The table lists this clone with many counts. This sequence joins TRBV5-6 and TRBJ1-2; D perhaps matches TRBD1 (6 bases). This CDR3 contains 15 residues. Trimming stripped 4 bases from V and 7 bases from J, with 20 bases between. Germline-derived CDR1 and CDR2 are SGHDT and YYEEEE. The CDR3 nucleotides read TGTGCCAGCAGCCATATGACAGGAGCGGGGTTTGGCTACACCTTC. Its translation: CASSHMTGAGFGYTF.